The TCR beta chain under discussion was sequenced for a study of T-cell reconstitution after alpha-beta-depleted transplantation in children. General observations from the study: T-cell numbers and diversity, one year after transplant, stemmed largely from T cells that were newly produced. Elevated TCRbeta diversity at day 60 was traced, in some patients, to surviving recipient T cells and thymic progenitors. There were reportedly several hundred expanded graft clones from which alpha-beta T cells came about two months after transplant.

On this clonotype itself: No antigen is known for it.

Germline lookup yields CDR1 SGHDT and CDR2 YYEEEE. This CDR3 has 16 amino acids. Unmatched junction bases numbered 7, after V lost 2 bases and J lost 1 base. For TCRbeta, the library was prepared with unique molecular identifiers. TCRdb fed the PCR reads into MiXCR, producing one record per CDR3 protein. This sample yields around 450,000 distinct CDR3 sequences, of which roughly a tenth are seen a single time; around 2% belongs to the top ten. The TCR sequence derives from a child aged 2 to 9 with inherited bone marrow failure, due to receive a stem cell transplant. The chain is built from TRBV5-6 and TRBJ1-1, with 8 bases fitting TRBD1. Sequenced material: PBMCs, taken before TCRalphabeta/CD19-depleted stem cell transplant. CDR3 loop: CASSFGDRGGNTEAFF. DNA for the CDR3: TGTGCCAGCAGCTTCGGAGACAGGGGAGGGAACACTGAAGCTTTCTTT.